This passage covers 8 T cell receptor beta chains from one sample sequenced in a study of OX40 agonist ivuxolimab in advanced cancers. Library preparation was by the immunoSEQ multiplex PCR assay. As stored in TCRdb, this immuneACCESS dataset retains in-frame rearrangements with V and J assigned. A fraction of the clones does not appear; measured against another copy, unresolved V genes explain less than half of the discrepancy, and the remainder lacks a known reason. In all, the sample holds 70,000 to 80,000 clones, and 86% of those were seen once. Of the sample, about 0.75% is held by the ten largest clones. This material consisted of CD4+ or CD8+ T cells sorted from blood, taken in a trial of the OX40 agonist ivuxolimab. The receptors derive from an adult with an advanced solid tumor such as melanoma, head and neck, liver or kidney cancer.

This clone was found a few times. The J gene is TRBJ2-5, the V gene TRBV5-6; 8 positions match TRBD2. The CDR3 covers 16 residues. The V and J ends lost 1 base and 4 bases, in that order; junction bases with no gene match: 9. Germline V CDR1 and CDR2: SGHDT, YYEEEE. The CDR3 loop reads CASSLSVGSGGETQYF. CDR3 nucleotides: TGTGCCAGCAGCTTGTCGGTCGGAAGCGGGGGAGAGACCCAGTACTTC. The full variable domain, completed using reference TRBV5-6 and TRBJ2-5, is DAGVTQSPTHLIKTRGQQVTLRCSPKSGHDTVSWYQQALGQGPQFIFQYYEEEERQRGNFPDRFSGHQFPNYSSELNVNALLLGDSALYLCASSLSVGSGGETQYFGPGTRLLVL.

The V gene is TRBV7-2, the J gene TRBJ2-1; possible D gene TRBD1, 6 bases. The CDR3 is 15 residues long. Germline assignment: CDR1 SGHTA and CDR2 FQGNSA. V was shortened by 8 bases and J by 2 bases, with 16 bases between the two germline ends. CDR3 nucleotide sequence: TGTGCCAGCGCCTGGGGGCAAGGCCCCTACAATGAGCAGTTCTTC. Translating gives CASAWGQGPYNEQFF.

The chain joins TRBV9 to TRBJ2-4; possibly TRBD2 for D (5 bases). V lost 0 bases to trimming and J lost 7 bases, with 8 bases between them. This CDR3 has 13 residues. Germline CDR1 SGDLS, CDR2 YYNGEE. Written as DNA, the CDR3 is TGTGCCAGCAGCGTAGGGCCGGGGAACATTCAGTACTTC. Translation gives CASSVGPGNIQYF.

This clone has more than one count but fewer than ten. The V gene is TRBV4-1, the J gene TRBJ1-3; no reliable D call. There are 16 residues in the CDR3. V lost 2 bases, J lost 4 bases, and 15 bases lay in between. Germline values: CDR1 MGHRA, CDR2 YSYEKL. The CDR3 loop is CASSQLSPPLGNTIYF. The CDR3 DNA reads TGCGCCAGCAGCCAATTATCTCCTCCCTTGGGAAACACCATATATTTT.

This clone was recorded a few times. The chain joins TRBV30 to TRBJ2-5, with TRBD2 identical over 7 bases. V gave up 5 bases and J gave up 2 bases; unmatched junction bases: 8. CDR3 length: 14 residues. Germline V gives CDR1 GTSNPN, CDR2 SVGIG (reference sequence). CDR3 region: CAWQAGPYQETQYF. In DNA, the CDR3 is TGTGCCTGGCAAGCGGGGCCCTATCAAGAGACCCAGTACTTC.

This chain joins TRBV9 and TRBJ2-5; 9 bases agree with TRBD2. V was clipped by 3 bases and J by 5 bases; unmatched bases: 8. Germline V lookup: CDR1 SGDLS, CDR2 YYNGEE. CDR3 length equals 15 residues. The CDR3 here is CASSASGENSETQYF. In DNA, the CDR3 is TGTGCCAGCAGCGCTAGCGGGGAAAACTCGGAGACCCAGTACTTC.

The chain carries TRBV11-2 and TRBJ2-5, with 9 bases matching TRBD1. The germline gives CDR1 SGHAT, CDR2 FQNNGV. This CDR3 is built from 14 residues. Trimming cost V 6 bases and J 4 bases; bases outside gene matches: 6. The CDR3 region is CASRRDRETETQYF. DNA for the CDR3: TGTGCCAGCAGACGGGACAGGGAGACAGAGACCCAGTACTTC.

DNA for the CDR3: TGCAGCGTTGAAGTCGGGGGGTTGAGCCCACACGGCTACACCTTC. This encodes CSVEVGGLSPHGYTF. This chain joins TRBV29-1 and TRBJ1-2, with D possibly matching TRBD1 (5 bases). CDR1 SQVTM and CDR2 ANQGSEA come from the germline V gene. The CDR3 is 15 residues long. The V end lost 1 base, the J end lost 8 bases, and 20 bases lay between the germline ends.